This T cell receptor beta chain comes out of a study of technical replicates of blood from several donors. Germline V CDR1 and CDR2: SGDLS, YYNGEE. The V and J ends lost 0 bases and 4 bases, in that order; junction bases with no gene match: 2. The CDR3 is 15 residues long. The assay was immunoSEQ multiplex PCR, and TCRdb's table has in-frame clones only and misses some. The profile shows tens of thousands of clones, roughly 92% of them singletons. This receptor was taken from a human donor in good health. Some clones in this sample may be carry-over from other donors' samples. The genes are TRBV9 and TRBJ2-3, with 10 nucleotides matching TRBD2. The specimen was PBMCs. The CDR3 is CASSVAGTSADTQYF. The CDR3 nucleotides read TGTGCCAGCAGCGTAGCTGGGACTAGCGCAGATACGCAGTATTTT. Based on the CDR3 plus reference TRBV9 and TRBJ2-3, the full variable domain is DSGVTQTPKHLITATGQRVTLRCSPRSGDLSVYWYQQSLDQGLQFLIQYYNGEERAKGNILERFSAQQFPDLHSELNLSSLELGDSALYFCASSVAGTSADTQYFGPGTRLTVL.